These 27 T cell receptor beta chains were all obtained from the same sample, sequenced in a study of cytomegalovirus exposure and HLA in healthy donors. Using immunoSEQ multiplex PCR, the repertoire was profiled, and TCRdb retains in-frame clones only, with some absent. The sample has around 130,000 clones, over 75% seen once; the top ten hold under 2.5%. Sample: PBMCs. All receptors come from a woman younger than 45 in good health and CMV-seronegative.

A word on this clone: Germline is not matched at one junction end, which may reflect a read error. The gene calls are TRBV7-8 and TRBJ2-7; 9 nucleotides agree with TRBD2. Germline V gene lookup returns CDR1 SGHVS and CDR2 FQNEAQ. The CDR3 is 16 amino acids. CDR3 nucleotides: TGTGCCAGCAGCTCGTCTTTGGCTAGCGGGGACAACGAGGAGTACTTC. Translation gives CASSSSLASGDNEEYF.

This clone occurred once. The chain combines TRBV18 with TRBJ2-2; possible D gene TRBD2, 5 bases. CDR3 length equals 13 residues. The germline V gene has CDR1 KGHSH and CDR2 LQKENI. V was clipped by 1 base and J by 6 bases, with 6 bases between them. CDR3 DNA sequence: TGTGCCAGCTCACCACAGAGGGCCGGGGAGCTGTTTTTT. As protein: CASSPQRAGELFF.

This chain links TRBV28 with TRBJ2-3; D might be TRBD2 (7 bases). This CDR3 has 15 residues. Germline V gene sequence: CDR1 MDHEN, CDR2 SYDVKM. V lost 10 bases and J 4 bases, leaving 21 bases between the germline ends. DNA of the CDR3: TGTGCCACCAGAAGAACGGGGGGCTCGTCAGATACGCAGTATTTT. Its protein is CATRRTGGSSDTQYF.

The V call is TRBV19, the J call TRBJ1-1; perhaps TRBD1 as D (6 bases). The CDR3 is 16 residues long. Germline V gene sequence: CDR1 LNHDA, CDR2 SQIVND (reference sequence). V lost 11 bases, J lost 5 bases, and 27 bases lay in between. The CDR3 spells CAVYGGRRVEGTEAFF. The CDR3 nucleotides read TGTGCCGTCTACGGGGGGCGCAGAGTAGAAGGGACTGAAGCTTTCTTT.

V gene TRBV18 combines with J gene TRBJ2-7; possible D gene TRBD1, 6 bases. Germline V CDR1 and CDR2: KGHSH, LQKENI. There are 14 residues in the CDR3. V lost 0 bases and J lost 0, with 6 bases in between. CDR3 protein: CASSPPGGSYEQYF. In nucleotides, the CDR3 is TGTGCCAGCTCACCACCAGGGGGCTCCTACGAGCAGTACTTC.

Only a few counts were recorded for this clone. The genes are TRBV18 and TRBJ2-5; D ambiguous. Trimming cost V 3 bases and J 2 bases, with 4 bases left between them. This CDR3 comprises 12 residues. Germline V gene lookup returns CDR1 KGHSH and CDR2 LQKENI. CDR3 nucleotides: TGTGCCAGCTCACCTCAGCAAGAGACCCAGTACTTC. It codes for CASSPQQETQYF.

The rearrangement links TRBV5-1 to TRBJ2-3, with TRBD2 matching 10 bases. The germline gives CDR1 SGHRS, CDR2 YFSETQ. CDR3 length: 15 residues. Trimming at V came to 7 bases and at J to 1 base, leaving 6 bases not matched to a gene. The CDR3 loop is CASFSSGGGTDTQYF. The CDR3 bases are TGCGCCAGCTTCTCCAGCGGGGGGGGCACAGATACGCAGTATTTT.

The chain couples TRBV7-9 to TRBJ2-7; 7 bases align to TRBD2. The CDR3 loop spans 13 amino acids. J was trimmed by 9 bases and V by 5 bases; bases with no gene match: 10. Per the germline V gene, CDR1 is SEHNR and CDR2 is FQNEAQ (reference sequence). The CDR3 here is CASSLGTTSGQYF. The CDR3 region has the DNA TGTGCCAGCAGCCTAGGGACTACCTCGGGGCAGTACTTC.

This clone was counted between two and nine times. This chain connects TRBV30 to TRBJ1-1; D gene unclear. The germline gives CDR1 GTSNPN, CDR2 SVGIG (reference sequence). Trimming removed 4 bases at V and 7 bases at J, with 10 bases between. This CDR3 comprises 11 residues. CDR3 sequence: CAWMIGSEAFF. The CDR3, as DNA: TGTGCCTGGATGATTGGGAGTGAAGCTTTCTTT. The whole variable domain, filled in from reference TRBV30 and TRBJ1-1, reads SQTIHQWPATLVQPVGSPLSLECTVEGTSNPNLYWYRQAAGRGLQLLFYSVGIGQISSEVPQNLSASRPQDRQFILSSKKLLLSDSGFYLCAWMIGSEAFFGQGTRLTVV.

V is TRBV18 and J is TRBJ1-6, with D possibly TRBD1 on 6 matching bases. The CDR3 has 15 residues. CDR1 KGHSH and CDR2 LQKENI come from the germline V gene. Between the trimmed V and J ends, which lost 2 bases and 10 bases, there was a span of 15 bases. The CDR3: CASSPIQGQGSPLHF. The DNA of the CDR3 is TGTGCCAGCTCACCAATACAGGGTCAAGGATCACCCCTCCACTTT.

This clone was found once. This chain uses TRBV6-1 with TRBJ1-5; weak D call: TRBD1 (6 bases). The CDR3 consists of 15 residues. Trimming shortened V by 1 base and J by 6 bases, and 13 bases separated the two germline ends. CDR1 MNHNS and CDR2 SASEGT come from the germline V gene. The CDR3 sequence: CASSEGGGLRQPQHF. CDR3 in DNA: TGTGCCAGCAGTGAAGGGGGGGGGCTGCGTCAGCCCCAGCATTTT.

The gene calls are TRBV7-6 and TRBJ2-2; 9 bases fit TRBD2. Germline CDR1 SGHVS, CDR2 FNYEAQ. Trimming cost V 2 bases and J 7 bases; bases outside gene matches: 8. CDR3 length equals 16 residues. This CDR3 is CASSLISGGRHGELFF. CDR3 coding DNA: TGTGCCAGCAGCTTAATCAGCGGGGGGCGTCACGGGGAGCTGTTTTTT.

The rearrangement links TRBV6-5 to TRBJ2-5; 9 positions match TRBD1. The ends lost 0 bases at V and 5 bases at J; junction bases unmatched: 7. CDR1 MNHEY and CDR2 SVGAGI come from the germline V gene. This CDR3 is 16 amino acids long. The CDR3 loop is CASSYSDRGISETQYF. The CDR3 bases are TGTGCCAGCAGTTACTCCGACAGGGGGATTTCGGAGACCCAGTACTTC.

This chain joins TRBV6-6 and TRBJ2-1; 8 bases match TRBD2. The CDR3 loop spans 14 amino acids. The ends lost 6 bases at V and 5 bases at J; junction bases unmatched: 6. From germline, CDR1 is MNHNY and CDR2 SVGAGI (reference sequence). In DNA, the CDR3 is TGTGCCAGCAGATCTACGGGGGGGCACAATGAGCAGTTCTTC. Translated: CASRSTGGHNEQFF.

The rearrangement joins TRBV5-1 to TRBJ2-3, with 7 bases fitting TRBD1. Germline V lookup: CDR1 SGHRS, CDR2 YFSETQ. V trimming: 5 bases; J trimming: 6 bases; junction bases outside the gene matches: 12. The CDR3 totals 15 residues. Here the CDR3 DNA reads TGCGCCAGCAGGCGCGGTGGGGACAGACCCGATACGCAGTATTTT. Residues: CASRRGGDRPDTQYF.

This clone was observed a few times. The CDR3 DNA sequence: TGTGCCTGGAGTGTGTACAGCCAAGAGACCCAGTACTTC. Translated: CAWSVYSQETQYF. This chain connects TRBV30 to TRBJ2-5; D is uncertain. Per germline, CDR1 GTSNPN and CDR2 SVGIG (reference sequence). Between the trimmed V and J ends, which lost 0 bases and 1 base, there was a span of 6 bases. The CDR3 consists of 13 residues.

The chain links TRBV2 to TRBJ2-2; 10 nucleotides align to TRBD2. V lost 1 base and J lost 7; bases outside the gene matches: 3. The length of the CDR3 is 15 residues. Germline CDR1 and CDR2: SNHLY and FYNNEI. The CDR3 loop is CASSEGTSGSGELFF. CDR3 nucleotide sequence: TGTGCCAGCAGTGAAGGGACTAGCGGAAGCGGGGAGCTGTTTTTT.

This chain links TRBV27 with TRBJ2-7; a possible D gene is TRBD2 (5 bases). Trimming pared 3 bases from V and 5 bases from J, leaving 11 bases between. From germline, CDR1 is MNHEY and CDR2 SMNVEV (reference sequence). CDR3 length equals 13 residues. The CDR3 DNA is TGTGCCAGCAGTTTCTCGGACTTCAACGAGCAGTACTTC. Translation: CASSFSDFNEQYF.

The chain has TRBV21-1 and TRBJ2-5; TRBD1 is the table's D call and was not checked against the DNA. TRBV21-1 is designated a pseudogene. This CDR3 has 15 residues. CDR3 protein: CASSNRGYPQETQYF. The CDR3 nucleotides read TGTGCCAGCAGCAACAGGGGGTACCCTCAAGAGACCCAGTACTTC.

The CDR3 loop is CASSQLAGDSYNEQFF. In nucleotides, the CDR3 is TGCGCCAGCAGCCAGTTAGCGGGGGACTCCTACAATGAGCAGTTCTTC. J is TRBJ2-1 and V is TRBV4-1; 9 bases line up with TRBD2. V shed 3 bases and J 0 bases; nucleotides not matched to a gene: 3. CDR1 is MGHRA and CDR2 is YSYEKL in the germline V gene. The CDR3 loop spans 16 amino acids.

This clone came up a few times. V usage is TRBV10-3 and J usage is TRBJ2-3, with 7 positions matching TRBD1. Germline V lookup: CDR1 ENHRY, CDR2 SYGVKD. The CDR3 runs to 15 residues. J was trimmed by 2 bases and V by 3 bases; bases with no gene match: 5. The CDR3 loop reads CAISERDSYTDTQYF. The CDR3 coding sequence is TGTGCCATCAGTGAAAGGGACAGTTACACAGATACGCAGTATTTT.

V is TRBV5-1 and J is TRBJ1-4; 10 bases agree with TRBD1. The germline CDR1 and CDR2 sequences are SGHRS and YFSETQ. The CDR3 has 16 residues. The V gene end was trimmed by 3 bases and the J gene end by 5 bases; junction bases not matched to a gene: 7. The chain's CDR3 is CASSSGWGQGNEKLFF. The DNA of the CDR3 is TGCGCCAGCAGCTCAGGTTGGGGACAGGGGAATGAAAAACTGTTTTTT.

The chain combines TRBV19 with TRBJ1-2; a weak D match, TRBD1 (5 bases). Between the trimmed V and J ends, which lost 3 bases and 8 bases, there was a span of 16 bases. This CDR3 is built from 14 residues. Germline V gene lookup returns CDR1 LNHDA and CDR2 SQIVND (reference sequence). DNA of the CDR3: TGTGCCAGTAGTATCTCGGGGGGATCTCAGGGCTACACCTTC. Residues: CASSISGGSQGYTF.

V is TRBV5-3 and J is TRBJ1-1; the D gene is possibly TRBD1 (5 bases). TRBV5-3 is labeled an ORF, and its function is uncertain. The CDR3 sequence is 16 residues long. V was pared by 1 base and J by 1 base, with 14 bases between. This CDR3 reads CARSLPPGGENTEAFF. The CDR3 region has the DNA TGTGCCAGAAGCTTGCCCCCCGGGGGGGAGAACACTGAAGCTTTCTTT.

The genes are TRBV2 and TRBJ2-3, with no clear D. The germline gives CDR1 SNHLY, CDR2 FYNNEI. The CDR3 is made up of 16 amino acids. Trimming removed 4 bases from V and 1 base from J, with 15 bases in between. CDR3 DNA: TGTGCCAGCAGTGCCGAATCGGTCCCGGGCACAGATACGCAGTATTTT. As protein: CASSAESVPGTDTQYF.

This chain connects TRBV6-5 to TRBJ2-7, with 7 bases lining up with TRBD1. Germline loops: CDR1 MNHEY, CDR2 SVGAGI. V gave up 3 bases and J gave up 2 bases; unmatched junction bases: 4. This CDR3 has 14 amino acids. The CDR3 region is CASSYSGTAYEQYF. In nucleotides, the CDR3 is TGTGCCAGCAGTTATTCCGGGACAGCCTACGAGCAGTACTTC.

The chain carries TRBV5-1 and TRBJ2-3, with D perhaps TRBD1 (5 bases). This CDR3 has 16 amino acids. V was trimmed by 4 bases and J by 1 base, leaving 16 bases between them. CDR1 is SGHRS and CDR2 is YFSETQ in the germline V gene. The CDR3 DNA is TGCGCCAGCAGCACCCTAGGGCAGGGCGGCACAGATACGCAGTATTTT. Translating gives CASSTLGQGGTDTQYF.